This T cell receptor (beta chain) was captured in a study of CD8 T cells in Susac syndrome. RNA was extracted with the RNeasy kit, and a quantity of about 0.45 to 1 ug was reverse transcribed using random hexamers. MiXCR was run by TCRdb on the immunoSEQ multiplex PCR reads, yielding one entry per CDR3 protein. This table has about 140,000 distinct CDR3 sequences, roughly 94% appearing once. V was shortened by 7 bases and J by 4 bases, with 13 bases between the two germline ends. This CDR3 has 14 amino acids. Germline values: CDR1 MDHEN, CDR2 SYDVKM. V and J are TRBV28 and TRBJ2-2, with D perhaps assigned TRBD1 or TRBD2 (5 bases each). Sequenced: CD4+ T cells from PBMCs. The clonotype was recovered from a human donor with Susac syndrome. CDR3 amino acids: CASTSGTITGELFF. As DNA, the CDR3 is TGTGCCAGCACCTCCGGGACCATCACCGGGGAGCTGTTTTTT.